This passage covers 16 T cell receptor beta chains from one sample sequenced in a study of OX40 agonist ivuxolimab in advanced cancers. TCRdb keeps only in-frame clones here, not all; method: immunoSEQ multiplex PCR. The sample carries around 51,000 clones, 80% to 85% recorded once. Source: CD4+ or CD8+ T cells sorted from blood, taken in a trial of the OX40 agonist ivuxolimab. The receptors stem from an adult with an advanced solid tumor such as melanoma, head and neck, liver or kidney cancer.

This rearrangement joins TRBV9 to TRBJ1-2; D is perhaps TRBD1 (6 bases). The germline V gene has CDR1 SGDLS and CDR2 YYNGEE. The CDR3 has 14 residues. The V gene lost 0 bases and the J gene lost 4 bases, with 10 bases spanning the gap. CDR3 protein: CASSVADRTYGYTF. The CDR3 nucleotides are TGTGCCAGCAGCGTAGCTGACAGGACCTATGGCTACACCTTC.

The count of this clone is one. The chain employs TRBV7-9 and TRBJ2-3; D gene ambiguous. CDR1 is SEHNR and CDR2 is FQNEAQ in the germline V gene (reference sequence). The CDR3 spans 12 residues. Trimming removed 1 base from V and 12 bases from J, with 11 bases in between. The CDR3 sequence is CASSLGNGEQYF. The CDR3 bases are TGTGCCAGCAGCTTAGGGAATGGAGAACAGTATTTT.

The chain joins TRBV7-6 to TRBJ1-5; D unresolved. Germline assignment: CDR1 SGHVS and CDR2 FNYEAQ. Between the trimmed V and J ends, which lost 4 bases and 3 bases, there was a span of 10 bases. This CDR3 region has 14 residues. CDR3 sequence: CASSSGRNNQPQHF. The CDR3 bases are TGTGCCAGCAGCTCGGGCAGAAACAATCAGCCCCAGCATTTT.

The CDR3 spells CAISESGEAGYTF. In DNA, the CDR3 is TGTGCCATCAGTGAGTCGGGGGAGGCTGGCTACACCTTC. This rearrangement joins TRBV10-3 to TRBJ1-2; D perhaps matches TRBD1 (5 bases). Per germline, CDR1 ENHRY and CDR2 SYGVKD. V lost 0 bases, J lost 7 bases, and 9 bases lay in between. The CDR3 sequence is 13 residues long.

This chain uses TRBV7-2 with TRBJ2-1; possibly TRBD1 for D (5 bases). Germline assignment: CDR1 SGHTA and CDR2 FQGNSA. Trimming stripped 6 bases from V and 4 bases from J, with 10 bases between. CDR3 length equals 13 residues. CDR3 nucleotide sequence: TGTGCCAGCAGGGGGCTGTCGTACAATGAGCAGTTCTTC. Translation: CASRGLSYNEQFF.

This rearrangement joins TRBV6-5 to TRBJ1-1; a possible D gene is TRBD1 (5 bases). Germline assignment: CDR1 MNHEY and CDR2 SVGAGI. CDR3 size: 14 residues. V was pared by 6 bases and J by 4 bases, with 15 bases between. CDR3 in amino acids: CASRGGESVTEAFF. DNA for the CDR3: TGTGCCAGCAGGGGGGGAGAGTCGGTCACTGAAGCTTTCTTT.

A single count supports this clone. This chain links TRBV5-5 with TRBJ2-5, with D tentatively TRBD1 (5 bases). Trimming took 4 bases from V and 3 from J, leaving 16 bases between them. The CDR3 is made up of 15 amino acids. Germline V gene lookup returns CDR1 SGHKS and CDR2 YYEKEE (reference sequence). The chain's CDR3 is CASSIVHRSEETQYF. CDR3 in DNA: TGTGCCAGCAGCATCGTTCACAGGAGTGAAGAGACCCAGTACTTC.

V and J are TRBV5-1 and TRBJ1-2, with D unresolved. Trimming stripped 4 bases from V and 0 bases from J, with 7 bases between. The CDR3 consists of 13 residues. The germline CDR1 and CDR2 sequences are SGHRS and YFSETQ. The CDR3 loop is CASSTGANYGYTF. The CDR3 DNA sequence: TGCGCCAGCAGCACGGGAGCTAACTATGGCTACACCTTC.

This chain joins TRBV6-6 and TRBJ1-5; 9 bases are shared with TRBD1. V lost 9 bases to trimming and J lost 5 bases; unmatched junction nucleotides: 2. The CDR3 loop spans 12 amino acids. Germline CDR1 and CDR2: MNHNY and SVGAGI (reference sequence). CDR3 residues: CASRQGDQPQHF. The CDR3 coding sequence is TGTGCCAGTCGACAGGGGGATCAGCCCCAGCATTTT.

The chain links TRBV23-1 to TRBJ1-4, with D perhaps matching TRBD1 (5 bases). TRBV23-1 is an open reading frame whose function is uncertain. V was trimmed by 0 bases and J by 8 bases, leaving 19 bases between them. The CDR3 length is 17 residues. CDR3 amino acids: CASSQSLLGAENEKLFF. In DNA form, the CDR3 reads TGCGCCAGCAGTCAATCCCTCTTAGGGGCGGAAAACGAAAAACTGTTTTTT.

The chain carries TRBV2 and TRBJ1-2, with TRBD1 matching 9 bases. Germline V gives CDR1 SNHLY, CDR2 FYNNEI. Losses at the gene ends were 4 bases for V and 5 bases for J; bases not matched to a gene: 2. This CDR3 comprises 13 residues. Written as DNA, the CDR3 is TGTGCCAGCAGTGCTGGGACAGGGTATGGCTACACCTTC. Encoded protein: CASSAGTGYGYTF.

J is TRBJ1-1 and V is TRBV6-5; D is unclear. Germline loops: CDR1 MNHEY, CDR2 SVGAGI. This CDR3 is 14 amino acids long. Trimming shortened V by 6 bases and J by 10 bases, and 21 bases separated the two germline ends. DNA of the CDR3: TGTGCCAGCAGAAATACGGCGGGGTCCGGCGTAGCTTTCTTT. This sequence encodes CASRNTAGSGVAFF.

The chain employs TRBV29-1 and TRBJ2-1; the match to TRBD2 covers 7 bases. V was pared by 4 bases and J by 2 bases, with 11 bases of the junction left unmatched. The CDR3 is 16 residues long. Germline CDR1 SQVTM, CDR2 ANQGSEA. The CDR3 here is CSVAGQARGTYNEQFF. The CDR3 DNA is TGCAGCGTTGCGGGGCAGGCGCGGGGGACCTACAATGAGCAGTTCTTC.

This chain uses TRBV13 with TRBJ1-1; no clear D. Trimming removed 6 bases from V and 1 base from J, with 6 bases in between. CDR3 size: 12 residues. Per the germline V gene, CDR1 is PRHDT and CDR2 is FYEKMQ (reference sequence). CDR3 residues: CASRFGNTEAFF. In DNA form, the CDR3 reads TGTGCCAGCAGATTTGGGAACACTGAAGCTTTCTTT. Full variable domain (rest looked up from reference TRBV13 and TRBJ1-1): AAGVIQSPRHLIKEKRETATLKCYPIPRHDTVYWYQQGPGQDPQFLISFYEKMQSDKGSIPDRFSAQQFSDYHSELNMSSLELGDSALYFCASRFGNTEAFFGQGTRLTVV.

The rearrangement joins TRBV5-1 to TRBJ2-1; 10 nucleotides align to TRBD2. Trimming removed 2 bases from V and 1 base from J; junction bases left unmatched: 3. The germline gives CDR1 SGHRS, CDR2 YFSETQ. The CDR3 sequence is 16 residues long. The CDR3 DNA reads TGCGCCAGCAGCTTCGGAGCGGGGGGGTCCTACAATGAGCAGTTCTTC. This codes for CASSFGAGGSYNEQFF. The full variable domain, its missing parts supplied by reference TRBV5-1 and TRBJ2-1, is KAGVTQTPRYLIKTRGQQVTLSCSPISGHRSVSWYQQTPGQGLQFLFEYFSETQRNKGNFPGRFSGRQFSNSRSEMNVSTLELGDSALYLCASSFGAGGSYNEQFFGPGTRLTVL.

The chain recombines TRBV9 with TRBJ2-3; 8 bases line up with TRBD2. V trimming: 2 bases; J trimming: 1 base; junction bases outside the gene matches: 3. The length of the CDR3 is 15 residues. Looked up from germline, CDR1 is SGDLS and CDR2 is YYNGEE. This chain's CDR3 is CASSVRGAGTDTQYF. For the CDR3, the DNA is TGTGCCAGCAGCGTGCGGGGGGCCGGCACAGATACGCAGTATTTT.